A single sample is the source of the 2 T cell receptor beta chains below, sequenced in a study of early T cells in non-severe SARS-CoV-2 infection. TCRdb ran MiXCR on the 5' RACE reads and lists one entry per CDR3 protein. Among tens of thousands of distinct CDR3 sequences listed, more than 12% were seen once. The sequencing used whole blood, collected at baseline. All receptors derive from an adult who was a healthcare worker with PCR-confirmed SARS-CoV-2 infection or an uninfected control (not recorded which).

The chain has TRBV4-1 and TRBJ2-6; D not certain. The CDR3 length is 14 residues. V dropped 2 bases and J dropped 5 bases, with 7 bases sitting between them. Germline CDR1 MGHRA, CDR2 YSYEKL. The CDR3 DNA reads TGCGCCAGCAGCCAATTAGTGCGGGCCAACGTCCTGACTTTC. Residues: CASSQLVRANVLTF.

This clonotype was counted ten times or more. The chain recombines TRBV12-3 or TRBV12-4 with TRBJ1-3, with D unresolved. The V end was cut by 2 bases, the J end by 4 bases, with 6 bases between. This CDR3 contains 13 residues. CDR3 sequence: CASSLPTGNTIYF. The CDR3 DNA follows: TGTGCCAGCAGTTTACCAACAGGAAACACCATATATTTT.